These T cell receptor beta chains were read from a single sample in a study of beta chain features in type 1 diabetes. Clones were read by immunoSEQ multiplex PCR, and TCRdb kept only the in-frame ones, dropping some. The sample lists around 99,000 clones; 40% were seen once. The sequencing input was stem cell memory CD4+ T cells from blood. The receptor set was obtained from a woman aged 18-35 years in good health. Each CDR3 is given with its conserved first and last residue. D genes are given only for firm matches. Clone size is not always given. Where it is, it says once, few, many or a class for expanded clones.

v_call	j_call	d_call	clone_size	cdr3_aa	cdr3_nt
TRBV2	TRBJ1-4	-	-	CASSTQDNEKLFF	TGTGCCAGCAGCACCCAGGATAATGAAAAACTGTTTTTT
TRBV5-1	TRBJ2-1	TRBD2	-	CASSLGLAGGVTYNEQFF	TGCGCCAGCAGCTTGGGACTAGCGGGAGGGGTCACCTACAATGAGCAGTTCTTC
TRBV28	TRBJ2-7	TRBD2	-	CASSFVSSGTYEQYF	TGTGCCAGCAGTTTCGTATCTAGCGGGACCTACGAGCAGTACTTC
TRBV28	TRBJ1-2	TRBD1	few	CASTEGQGADGYTF	TGTGCCAGCACCGAGGGACAGGGGGCGGACGGCTACACCTTC
TRBV5-4	TRBJ2-7	TRBD2	few	CASSLDGRPYEQYF	TGTGCCAGCAGCTTGGACGGGAGGCCCTACGAGCAGTACTTC
TRBV7-2	TRBJ2-3	-	few	CASSLWSGDMADTQYF	TGTGCCAGCAGCTTATGGTCGGGAGATATGGCAGATACGCAGTATTTT
TRBV28	TRBJ1-2	TRBD1	-	CASRIPLGTGIGYGYTF	TGTGCCAGCAGGATTCCCCTCGGGACAGGTATCGGCTATGGCTACACCTTC
TRBV11-2	TRBJ2-3	TRBD2	few	CASSLTSGRAGDTQYF	TGTGCCAGCAGCTTAACTAGCGGGAGGGCCGGAGATACGCAGTATTTT
TRBV29-1	TRBJ2-7	-	-	CSVTQGSGSYEQYF	TGCAGCGTAACACAGGGTTCAGGCTCCTACGAGCAGTACTTC
TRBV28	TRBJ1-2	TRBD1	few	CATSSTGSYTF	TGTGCCACCTCGTCGACAGGGAGCTACACCTTC
TRBV10-3	TRBJ2-1	-	few	CAITGTSGEQFF	TGTGCCATCACCGGGACTTCGGGTGAGCAGTTCTTC
TRBV23-1	TRBJ1-3	-	-	CASSRPSSLLRNTIYF	TGCGCCAGCAGTCGCCCGTCCTCCTTACTTCGAAACACCATATATTTT
TRBV14	TRBJ2-3	TRBD2	-	CASSHLAEITDTQYF	TGTGCCAGCAGCCACCTAGCGGAAATCACAGATACGCAGTATTTT
TRBV5-1	TRBJ2-1	-	-	CASSSLLFSYNEQFF	TGCGCCAGCAGTTCACTCTTATTCTCCTACAATGAGCAGTTCTTC
TRBV5-1	TRBJ2-7	TRBD2	few	CASSRGEIGTSKYF	TGCGCCAGCAGCCGAGGCGAAATCGGGACTAGCAAGTACTTC
TRBV5-1	TRBJ2-7	TRBD2	-	CASSALGAGTYEQYF	TGCGCCAGCAGCGCCCTAGGAGCGGGAACCTACGAGCAGTACTTC
TRBV28	TRBJ2-1	TRBD2	-	CASSFSSGSLYNEQFF	TGTGCCAGCAGTTTCTCGAGCGGGAGTTTGTACAATGAGCAGTTCTTC
TRBV29-1	TRBJ2-7	TRBD2	few	CSVALAGERSYEQYF	TGCAGCGTTGCACTAGCGGGAGAGCGCTCCTACGAGCAGTACTTC
TRBV2	TRBJ2-7	TRBD1	-	CASRSDRDEQYF	TGTGCCAGCAGATCCGACAGGGACGAGCAGTACTTC
TRBV6-1	TRBJ1-5	-	-	CASRGGDQPQHF	TGTGCCAGCCGGGGAGGGGATCAGCCCCAGCATTTT
TRBV4-2	TRBJ1-5	-	-	CASSQEAGQPQHF	TGTGCCAGCAGCCAAGAGGCGGGTCAGCCCCAGCATTTT
TRBV7-7	TRBJ2-6	-	few	CASSSYSGANVLTF	TGTGCCAGCAGCTCGTACTCTGGGGCCAACGTCCTGACTTTC
TRBV19	TRBJ1-2	-	once	CASSIASGRYGYTF	TGTGCCAGTAGTATAGCCTCAGGGCGATATGGCTACACCTTC
TRBV10-3	TRBJ2-1	TRBD2	-	CAITRDYPSSYNEQFF	TGTGCCATCACCCGGGACTATCCGAGCTCCTACAATGAGCAGTTCTTC
TRBV5-1	TRBJ1-2	-	-	CASSLQGGDNYGYTF	TGCGCCAGCAGCTTGCAGGGCGGAGATAACTATGGCTACACCTTC
TRBV27	TRBJ2-7	TRBD2	few	CASSSLTSGSSYEQYF	TGTGCCAGCAGTTCCCTGACTAGCGGGAGCTCCTACGAGCAGTACTTC
TRBV4-3	TRBJ1-5	-	-	CASSQESGDSNQPQHF	TGCGCCAGCAGCCAAGAGAGCGGGGATAGCAATCAGCCCCAGCATTTT
TRBV7-9	TRBJ1-3	-	few	CASTFGTLSGNTIYF	TGTGCCAGCACCTTCGGGACTTTATCTGGAAACACCATATATTTT
TRBV19	TRBJ1-1	-	few	CASSTSGQNTEAFF	TGTGCCAGTAGTACTTCAGGACAGAACACTGAAGCTTTCTTT
TRBV30	TRBJ1-1	-	few	CAWRGGRMNTEAFF	TGTGCCTGGAGGGGGGGACGCATGAACACTGAAGCTTTCTTT
TRBV28	TRBJ2-7	-	once	CASSLVRGSSYEQYF	TGTGCCAGCAGTTTAGTCCGGGGAAGCTCCTACGAGCAGTACTTC
TRBV13	TRBJ2-7	TRBD2	few	CASSHLLAGRYEQYF	TGTGCCAGCAGCCACTTACTAGCGGGAAGGTACGAGCAGTACTTC
TRBV5-1	TRBJ2-5	-	-	CASREGEETQYF	TGCGCCAGCAGGGAAGGAGAAGAGACCCAGTACTTC
TRBV28	TRBJ1-5	-	-	CASTGAEQGSQPQHF	TGTGCCAGCACAGGGGCAGAACAGGGAAGCCAGCCCCAGCATTTT
TRBV5-1	TRBJ2-1	-	-	CASSLGRGGYNEQFF	TGCGCCAGCAGCTTGGGGCGGGGAGGCTACAATGAGCAGTTCTTC
TRBV19	TRBJ2-1	-	few	CASRSRAGRGDNEQFF	TGTGCCAGTAGGAGCCGAGCCGGGAGAGGCGACAATGAGCAGTTCTTC
TRBV2	TRBJ1-5	-	-	CASAGVRSNQPQHF	TGTGCCAGCGCGGGGGTTAGGAGCAATCAGCCCCAGCATTTT
TRBV7-9	TRBJ2-2	-	-	CASSLSSKRDTGELFF	TGTGCCAGCAGCTTAAGTTCAAAGCGGGACACCGGGGAGCTGTTTTTT